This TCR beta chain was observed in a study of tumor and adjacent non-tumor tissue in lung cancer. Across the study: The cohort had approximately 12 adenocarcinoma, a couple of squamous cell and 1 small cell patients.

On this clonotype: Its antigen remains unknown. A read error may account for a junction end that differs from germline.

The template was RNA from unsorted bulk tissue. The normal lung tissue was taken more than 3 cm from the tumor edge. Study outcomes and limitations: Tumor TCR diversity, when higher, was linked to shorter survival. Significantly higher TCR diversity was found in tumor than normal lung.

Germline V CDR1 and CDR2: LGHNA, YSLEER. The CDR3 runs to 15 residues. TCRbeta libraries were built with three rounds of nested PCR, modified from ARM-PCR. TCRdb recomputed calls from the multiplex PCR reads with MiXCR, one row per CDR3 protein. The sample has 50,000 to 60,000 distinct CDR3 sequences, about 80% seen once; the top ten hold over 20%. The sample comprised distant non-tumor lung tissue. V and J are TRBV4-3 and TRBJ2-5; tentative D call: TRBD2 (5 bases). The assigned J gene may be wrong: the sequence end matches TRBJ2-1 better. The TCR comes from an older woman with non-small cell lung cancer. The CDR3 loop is CVSSQDHRDVKTQFF. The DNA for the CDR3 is TGCGTCAGCAGCCAAGATCATCGGGATGTGAAGACCCAGTTCTTC.